The 24 T cell receptor beta chains below come from one sample, sequenced in a study of shared clonotypes between healthy human individuals. Sequencing used immunoSEQ multiplex PCR; TCRdb keeps in-frame clones, though not all of them. The sample holds millions of clones; about 93% are singletons and the top ten take about 1.5%. Naivety among CD8 cells was defined by CD45RO negativity and positive CCR7 selection, thereby excluding terminally differentiated effector memory CD45RA+ cells. The source material was naive CD8+ T cells from PBMCs. The receptors come from a man in his late teens or twenties in good health. Some clones in this sample may be carry-over from other donors' samples.

This clone was detected once. J is TRBJ2-7 and V is TRBV28, with 10 nucleotides matching TRBD2. The ends lost 3 bases at V and 2 bases at J; junction bases unmatched: 13. The CDR3 is 18 amino acids. The germline CDR1 and CDR2 sequences are MDHEN and SYDVKM. The CDR3 sequence is CASSFRPPQREGTYEQYF. The CDR3, as DNA: TGTGCCAGCAGTTTTCGGCCCCCGCAGCGGGAGGGCACCTACGAGCAGTACTTC.

The rearrangement uses TRBV7-2 and TRBJ1-2, with D tentatively TRBD1 (5 bases). The CDR3 spans 14 residues. The germline V gene has CDR1 SGHTA and CDR2 FQGNSA. Trimming left V 3 bases short and J 5 bases short, with 13 bases between. The CDR3 DNA reads TGTGCCAGCAGCTTCGGGATGGGGGGGTATGGCTACACCTTC. This translates into CASSFGMGGYGYTF.

The rearrangement uses TRBV27 and TRBJ2-7, with 9 positions matching TRBD1. Looked up from germline, CDR1 is MNHEY and CDR2 is SMNVEV (reference sequence). V shed 4 bases and J 6 bases; nucleotides not matched to a gene: 13. This CDR3 is built from 16 residues. The DNA for the CDR3 is TGTGCCAGCAGTTCCTTGGGGGGGACAGGGCTCCTCGAGCAGTACTTC. Encoded protein: CASSSLGGTGLLEQYF.

The chain combines TRBV11-2 with TRBJ2-1; 9 bases agree with TRBD2. V dropped 5 bases and J dropped 4; count of bases not matched to a gene: 6. CDR3 size: 15 residues. Germline CDR1 and CDR2: SGHAT and FQNNGV. In DNA, the CDR3 is TGTGCCAGCAGCCACCGGACTAGCGAATACAATGAGCAGTTCTTC. This translates into CASSHRTSEYNEQFF.

The V and J genes are TRBV27 and TRBJ1-2; 8 nucleotides align to TRBD1. The V gene end was trimmed by 2 bases and the J gene end by 2 bases; junction bases not matched to a gene: 4. This CDR3 is 15 amino acids long. CDR1 is MNHEY, CDR2 SMNVEV, per germline (reference sequence). The DNA for the CDR3 is TGTGCCAGCAGTTTACTGGGACAGGCGAACTATGGCTACACCTTC. Amino acids: CASSLLGQANYGYTF.

The J gene is TRBJ2-7, the V gene TRBV27; D is tentatively TRBD1 or TRBD2 (5 bases each). Germline assignment: CDR1 MNHEY and CDR2 SMNVEV (reference sequence). Trimming cost V 6 bases and J 5 bases, with 11 bases left between them. CDR3 length: 12 residues. CDR3 DNA: TGTGCCAGCAGAGAGAGAGGGGACGAGCAGTACTTC. Protein product: CASRERGDEQYF.

The chain combines TRBV7-8 with TRBJ2-1; no firm D call. The CDR3 is made up of 13 amino acids. Trimming stripped 7 bases from V and 7 bases from J, with 14 bases between. Germline values: CDR1 SGHVS, CDR2 FQNEAQ. The CDR3 bases are TGTGCCAGCACCCTCCGGGTGGTAAATGAGCAGTTCTTC. Protein: CASTLRVVNEQFF.

This chain uses TRBV10-3 with TRBJ2-1, with 11 bases that match TRBD2. Looked up from germline, CDR1 is ENHRY and CDR2 is SYGVKD. Losses at the gene ends were 7 bases for V and 5 bases for J; bases not matched to a gene: 13. The CDR3 loop spans 17 amino acids. The CDR3 bases are TGTGCCATCATGGGAAAAACCGGGACTAGCGGACACAATGAGCAGTTCTTC. It specifies CAIMGKTGTSGHNEQFF.

In DNA form, the CDR3 reads TGCAGCGTTTGGACAGGGCTTAACACTGAAGCTTTCTTT. Residues: CSVWTGLNTEAFF. This chain joins TRBV29-1 and TRBJ1-1, with 8 bases fitting TRBD1. This CDR3 comprises 13 residues. J lost 2 bases, V lost 5 bases, and 4 bases had no gene match. The germline CDR1 and CDR2 sequences are SQVTM and ANQGSEA.

V is TRBV7-3 and J is TRBJ2-5; 9 bases line up with TRBD1. Germline CDR1 is SGHTA and CDR2 is FQGTGA. The J segment lost 5 bases and the V segment lost 4 bases, leaving 5 bases of the junction unmatched. CDR3 length: 14 residues. CDR3 nucleotide sequence: TGTGCCAGCAGCTATACAGGGGGCGGTGAGACCCAGTACTTC. It yields the protein CASSYTGGGETQYF. Full variable domain (missing parts from reference TRBV7-3 and TRBJ2-5): GAGVSQTPSNKVTEKGKYVELRCDPISGHTALYWYRQSLGQGPEFLIYFQGTGAADDSGLPNDRFFAVRPEGSVSTLKIQRTERGDSAVYLCASSYTGGGETQYFGPGTRLLVL.

The chain has TRBV9 and TRBJ1-4, with D maybe TRBD1 (5 bases). V was cut by 6 bases and J by 7 bases, with 16 bases left in between. Germline-derived CDR1 and CDR2 are SGDLS and YYNGEE. CDR3 length equals 14 residues. CDR3 amino acids: CASTQGGAGEKLFF. The CDR3 nucleotides read TGTGCCAGCACCCAGGGAGGGGCTGGTGAAAAACTGTTTTTT. The full variable domain, its missing parts supplied by reference TRBV9 and TRBJ1-4, is DSGVTQTPKHLITATGQRVTLRCSPRSGDLSVYWYQQSLDQGLQFLIQYYNGEERAKGNILERFSAQQFPDLHSELNLSSLELGDSALYFCASTQGGAGEKLFFGSGTQLSVL.

This clone was seen just once. V is TRBV27 and J is TRBJ2-1; 10 bases agree with TRBD2. Germline assignment: CDR1 MNHEY and CDR2 SMNVEV (reference sequence). This CDR3 is 18 amino acids long. The J segment lost 0 bases and the V segment lost 5 bases, leaving 10 bases of the junction unmatched. The CDR3 DNA follows: TGTGCCAGCAGTACGCGGACTAGCGGAACAAGCTCCTACAATGAGCAGTTCTTC. It specifies CASSTRTSGTSSYNEQFF.

The chain combines TRBV7-9 with TRBJ1-4; D is undetermined. Germline CDR1 SEHNR, CDR2 FQNEAQ (reference sequence). Trimming pared 2 bases from V and 4 bases from J, leaving 11 bases between. This CDR3 contains 15 residues. The CDR3 coding sequence is TGTGCCAGCAGCTTATATGCCCACCTTAATGAAAAACTGTTTTTT. As protein: CASSLYAHLNEKLFF.

This clone was picked up one time. The rearrangement links TRBV5-6 to TRBJ2-7; the D call may be TRBD1 or TRBD2 (6 bases each). The CDR3 totals 15 residues. Trimming left V 4 bases short and J 1 base short, with 15 bases between. CDR1 is SGHDT and CDR2 is YYEEEE in the germline V gene. In DNA, the CDR3 is TGTGCCAGCAGCCCGCAGGGGCGGGGATCCTACGAGCAGTACTTC. It is translated as CASSPQGRGSYEQYF.

The rearrangement links TRBV15 to TRBJ2-7; D is perhaps TRBD1 (6 bases). Trimming removed 3 bases from V and 2 bases from J, with 14 bases in between. The germline V gene has CDR1 LNHNV and CDR2 YYDKDF (reference sequence). This CDR3 contains 15 residues. In DNA form, the CDR3 reads TGTGCCACCAGCAGTCCCGGGACAACAACCTACGAGCAGTACTTC. Amino acid sequence: CATSSPGTTTYEQYF.

This sequence joins TRBV13 and TRBJ2-7; 12 bases are shared with TRBD2. This CDR3 is built from 18 residues. V lost 0 bases and J lost 1; bases outside the gene matches: 7. Germline V gene data show CDR1 as PRHDT and CDR2 as FYEKMQ (reference sequence). CDR3 amino acids: CASSLGGASGRGSYEQYF. The CDR3 coding sequence is TGTGCCAGCAGCTTAGGGGGTGCTAGCGGGAGGGGATCCTACGAGCAGTACTTC.

This clone is a singleton in its sample. The chain recombines TRBV30 with TRBJ1-2; D gene uncertain. V lost 7 bases and J lost 6, with 15 bases in between. The germline V gene has CDR1 GTSNPN and CDR2 SVGIG (reference sequence). This CDR3 comprises 12 residues. The CDR3 region has the DNA TGTGCCTCCCCCCTCCCAGGCCATGGCTACACCTTC. It yields the protein CASPLPGHGYTF.

CDR3 sequence: CASSPTDSAAEQYF. The CDR3 region has the DNA TGTGCCAGCAGCCCAACGGACTCTGCGGCCGAGCAGTACTTC. This sequence joins TRBV7-9 and TRBJ2-7; TRBD2 might be the D (5 bases). The CDR3 contains 14 residues. CDR1 and CDR2 (germline): SEHNR, FQNEAQ (reference sequence). Trimming cost V 5 bases and J 6 bases, with 17 bases left between them. Full variable domain (missing parts from reference TRBV7-9 and TRBJ2-7): DTGVSQNPRHKITKRGQNVTFRCDPISEHNRLYWYRQTLGQGPEFLTYFQNEAQLEKSRLLSDRFSAERPKGSFSTLEIQRTEQGDSAMYLCASSPTDSAAEQYFGPGTRLTVT.

J is TRBJ2-2 and V is TRBV5-6; the match to TRBD1 covers 8 bases. V trimming: 4 bases; J trimming: 0 bases; junction bases outside the gene matches: 5. Germline values: CDR1 SGHDT, CDR2 YYEEEE. The CDR3 has 16 residues. CDR3 nucleotides: TGTGCCAGCAGCCGAGGGGGACAGGCGAACACCGGGGAGCTGTTTTTT. It specifies CASSRGGQANTGELFF. The entire variable domain, with the rest obtained from reference TRBV5-6 and TRBJ2-2, is as follows: DAGVTQSPTHLIKTRGQQVTLRCSPKSGHDTVSWYQQALGQGPQFIFQYYEEEERQRGNFPDRFSGHQFPNYSSELNVNALLLGDSALYLCASSRGGQANTGELFFGEGSRLTVL.

The chain employs TRBV27 and TRBJ2-7, with D tentatively TRBD1 or TRBD2 (6 bases each). Germline assignment: CDR1 MNHEY and CDR2 SMNVEV (reference sequence). Trimming left V 4 bases short and J 0 bases short, with 16 bases between. This CDR3 has 16 amino acids. Written as DNA, the CDR3 is TGTGCCAGCAGTTCGCGGGACAAGGGGTTCTCCTACGAGCAGTACTTC. Translating it yields CASSSRDKGFSYEQYF.

This chain links TRBV6-5 with TRBJ2-5; 8 nucleotides match TRBD2. The J segment lost 2 bases and the V segment lost 8 bases, leaving 1 base of the junction unmatched. The V gene's germline CDR1 is MNHEY and CDR2 SVGAGI. CDR3 length equals 12 residues. CDR3: CASRGGQETQYF. The CDR3 coding sequence is TGTGCCAGCCGGGGGGGGCAAGAGACCCAGTACTTC.

The gene calls are TRBV11-2 and TRBJ2-2; D perhaps matches TRBD2 (6 bases). The CDR3 is 14 residues long. Looked up from germline, CDR1 is SGHAT and CDR2 is FQNNGV. Trimming cost V 3 bases and J 6 bases, with 11 bases left between them. The CDR3 sequence: CASSFWGLAGELFF. In nucleotides, the CDR3 is TGTGCCAGCAGCTTTTGGGGACTCGCCGGGGAGCTGTTTTTT.

The chain has TRBV29-1 and TRBJ2-7, with 11 bases that match TRBD2. The J segment lost 6 bases and the V segment lost 6 bases, leaving 13 bases of the junction unmatched. The germline gives CDR1 SQVTM, CDR2 ANQGSEA. The CDR3 is 15 amino acids. The CDR3, as DNA: TGCAGCGTCGCACATAGCGGGAGGGCCTCTGCCGAGCAGTACTTC. Residues: CSVAHSGRASAEQYF.

J is TRBJ2-7 and V is TRBV27; 14 bases fit TRBD2. The CDR3 is made up of 16 amino acids. Trimming removed 5 bases from V and 13 bases from J; junction bases left unmatched: 16. Germline assignment: CDR1 MNHEY and CDR2 SMNVEV (reference sequence). The CDR3 protein is CASSPNGLAGGPRSYF. CDR3 bases: TGTGCCAGCAGTCCGAACGGACTAGCGGGAGGCCCCCGGAGCTACTTC.